These T cell receptor beta chains were read from a single sample in a study of control samples from healthy donors and cancer patients. Measured with immunoSEQ multiplex PCR; TCRdb has only the in-frame clones, and not every one. Of 170,000 or so clones in the sample, 85% to 90% were seen once. The sequenced sample consisted of blood. These receptors came from a woman aged 45-65 years in good health. Each CDR3 is given with its conserved first and last residue. The D gene is left open where the match is weak. The size entry is marked missing in some rows and otherwise reads once, few, many or a size class.

D gene,clone size,V gene,J gene,CDR3 protein,CDR3 DNA
TRBD1,.,TRBV9,TRBJ2-7,CASSPYSTGSYEQYF,TGTGCCAGCAGCCCCTACTCGACAGGGAGCTACGAGCAGTACTTC
.,few,TRBV7-8,TRBJ1-4,CASSGGRASREKLFF,TGTGCCAGCAGCGGGGGCCGGGCGAGTAGAGAAAAACTGTTTTTT
TRBD1,.,TRBV7-8,TRBJ1-5,CASTLSGQGSGSNQPQHF,TGTGCCAGCACCTTGTCGGGACAGGGGTCCGGGAGCAATCAGCCCCAGCATTTT
.,.,TRBV7-2,TRBJ2-7,CASSPPVSIGGSYEQYF,TGTGCCAGCAGCCCCCCTGTATCCATAGGGGGTTCCTACGAGCAGTACTTC
.,.,TRBV20-1,TRBJ1-5,CSATGDQPQHF,TGCAGTGCTACAGGGGATCAGCCCCAGCATTTT
.,.,TRBV4-3,TRBJ1-5,CASSQGRGKDQPQHF,TGCGCCAGCAGCCAAGGCAGGGGTAAGGATCAGCCCCAGCATTTT
.,.,TRBV6-1,TRBJ1-6,CASSEGSSYNSPLHF,TGTGCCAGCAGTGAGGGGTCATCCTATAATTCACCCCTCCACTTT
.,once,TRBV28,TRBJ1-1,CASTPSVNTEAFF,TGTGCCAGCACCCCATCCGTGAACACTGAAGCTTTCTTT
.,.,TRBV9,TRBJ1-3,CASSFGDPSGNTIYF,TGTGCCAGCAGCTTCGGGGACCCCTCTGGAAACACCATATATTTT
.,once,TRBV7-2,TRBJ1-5,CASSLEYVAQPQHF,TGTGCCAGCAGCTTAGAATACGTTGCACAGCCCCAGCATTTT
.,.,TRBV7-3,TRBJ1-2,CASSSEGRGGYTF,TGTGCCAGCAGCTCCGAAGGGCGCGGTGGCTACACCTTC